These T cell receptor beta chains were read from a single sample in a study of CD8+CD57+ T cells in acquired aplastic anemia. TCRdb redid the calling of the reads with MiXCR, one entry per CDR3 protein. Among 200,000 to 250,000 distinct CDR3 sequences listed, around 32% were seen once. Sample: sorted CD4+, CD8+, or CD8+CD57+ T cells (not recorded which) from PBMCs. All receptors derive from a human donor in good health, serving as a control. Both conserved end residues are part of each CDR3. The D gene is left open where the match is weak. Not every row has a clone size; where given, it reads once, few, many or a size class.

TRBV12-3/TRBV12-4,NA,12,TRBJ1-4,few,TGTGCCAGCACCCTCGGGCGAAAAAAACTGTTTTTT,CASTLGRKKLFF
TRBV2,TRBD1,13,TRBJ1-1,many,TGTGCCAGCAGTCGACAGGGTGACACTGAAGCTTTCTTT,CASSRQGDTEAFF
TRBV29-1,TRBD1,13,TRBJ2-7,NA,TGCAGCGTTGGCAGGGGACAGTCCTACGAGCAGTACTTC,CSVGRGQSYEQYF
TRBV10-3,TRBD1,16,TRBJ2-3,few,TGTGCCATCAGTGAGCGACAGGGAAAAGGGATGGATACGCAGTATTTT,CAISERQGKGMDTQYF
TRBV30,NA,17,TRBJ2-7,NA,TGTGTCTGGAGCAGGGGTAACGGCCTGGGAGGGCGCTACGAGCAGTACTTC,CVWSRGNGLGGRYEQYF
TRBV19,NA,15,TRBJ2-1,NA,TGTGCCTCAATACGGGGAGCTAGCCGTGGAAATGAGCAGTTCTTC,CASIRGASRGNEQFF
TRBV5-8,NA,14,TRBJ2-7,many,TGTGCCAGCAGCTTGGACAGGGCCTATTACGAGCAGTACTTC,CASSLDRAYYEQYF
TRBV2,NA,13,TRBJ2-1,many,TGTGCCAGCAGTGACCTCACCCACAATGAGCAGTTCTTC,CASSDLTHNEQFF
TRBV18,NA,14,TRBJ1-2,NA,TGTGCCAGCTCACCTGCCGGATCGAACTATGGCTACACCTTC,CASSPAGSNYGYTF
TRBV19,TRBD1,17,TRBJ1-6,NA,TGTGCCAGTAGACGGTCCGGGACAGGGTCCGTTAATTCACCCCTCCACTTT,CASRRSGTGSVNSPLHF
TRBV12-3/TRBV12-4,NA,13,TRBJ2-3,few,TGTGCCAGCAGTTTTACGAACACAGATACGCAGTATTTT,CASSFTNTDTQYF
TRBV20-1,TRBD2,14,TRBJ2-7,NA,TGCAGTGCGGGTGGACTAGCGTCAAGCTACGAGCAGTACTTC,CSAGGLASSYEQYF
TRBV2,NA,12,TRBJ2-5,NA,TGTGCCAGCAGTGAAGCGGCAGGGACCCAGTACTTC,CASSEAAGTQYF
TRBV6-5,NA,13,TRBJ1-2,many,TGTGCCAGCAGTTACCAGTGGGACTATGGCTACACCTTC,CASSYQWDYGYTF
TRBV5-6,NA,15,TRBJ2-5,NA,TGTGCCAGCAGCTTGGTAGGGTTACAAGGAGAGACCCAGTACTTC,CASSLVGLQGETQYF
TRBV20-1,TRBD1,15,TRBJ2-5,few,TGCAGTGCTAGAGATGCGACAGGGGGGGGAGAGACCCAGTACTTC,CSARDATGGGETQYF
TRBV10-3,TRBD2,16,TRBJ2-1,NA,TGTGCCATCAGCACTGGGACTAGCGGGACCCACAATGAGCAGTTCTTC,CAISTGTSGTHNEQFF
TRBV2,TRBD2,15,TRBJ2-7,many,TGTGCCAGCAGTAAACTACTAGCGTCCCCCTACGAGCAGTACTTC,CASSKLLASPYEQYF
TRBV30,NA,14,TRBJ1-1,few,TGTGCCTGGAGTGCGGGGTGGATGAACACTGAAGCTTTCTTT,CAWSAGWMNTEAFF
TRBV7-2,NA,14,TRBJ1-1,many,TGTGCCAGCAGCTTAGCGATGGCGTCCACTGAAGCTTTCTTT,CASSLAMASTEAFF
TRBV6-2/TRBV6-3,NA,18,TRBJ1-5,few,TGTGCCAGCAGCTCCTCCCGAACCCAGTATAATAGCAATCAGCCCCAGCATTTT,CASSSSRTQYNSNQPQHF
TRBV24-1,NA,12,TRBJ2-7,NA,TGTGCCACCAGTGAACCCGGGGGCGAGCAGTACTTC,CATSEPGGEQYF
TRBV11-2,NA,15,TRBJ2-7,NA,TGTGCCAGCAGCTTCGGCGCATCGAGCTCCTACGAGCAGTACTTC,CASSFGASSSYEQYF
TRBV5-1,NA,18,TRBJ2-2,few,TGCGCCAGCAGTGTCGTAATGGGGGGGCCCGTGTCCCTAGGGGAGCTGTTTTTT,CASSVVMGGPVSLGELFF
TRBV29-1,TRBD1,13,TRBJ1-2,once,TGCAGCTCTGGACAGGGGTTCGACTATGGCTACACCTTC,CSSGQGFDYGYTF
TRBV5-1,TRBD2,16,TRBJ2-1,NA,TGCGCCAGCAGCTCGGGGGGGCCTAGTTACAACAATGAGCAGTTCTTC,CASSSGGPSYNNEQFF
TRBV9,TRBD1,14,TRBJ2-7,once,TGTGCCAGCAGCTTCGGGACAGCAACCTACGAGCAGTACTTC,CASSFGTATYEQYF
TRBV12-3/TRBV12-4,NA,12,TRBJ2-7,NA,TGTGCCAGCAGCGACGGGACTCAAGAGCAGTACTTC,CASSDGTQEQYF
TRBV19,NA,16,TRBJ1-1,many,TGTGCCAGTAGCAGCCGCCGGGAAACCGTACCTACTGAAGCTTTCTTT,CASSSRRETVPTEAFF
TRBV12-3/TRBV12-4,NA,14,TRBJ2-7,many,TGTGCCAGCAGTTTACAAGGCCCCACCTACGAGCAGTACTTC,CASSLQGPTYEQYF
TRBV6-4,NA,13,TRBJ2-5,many,TGTGCCAGCAGAAGGCCCCCCCCGAGGACCCAGTACTTC,CASRRPPPRTQYF
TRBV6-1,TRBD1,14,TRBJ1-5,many,TGTGCCAGCAGGGCACAGGGGCTTAGAATGCCCCAGCATTTT,CASRAQGLRMPQHF
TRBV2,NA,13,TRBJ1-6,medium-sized,TGTGCCAGCAGTCCGGGTTGGGATTCACCCCTCCACTTT,CASSPGWDSPLHF
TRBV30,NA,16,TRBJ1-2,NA,TGTGCCTGGGGCCACCTCCATTGGAGGGAGGACTATGGCTACACCTTC,CAWGHLHWREDYGYTF
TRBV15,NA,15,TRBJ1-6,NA,TGTGCCACCAGCAGAGATTGGCCTCAAAATTCACCCCTCCACTTT,CATSRDWPQNSPLHF
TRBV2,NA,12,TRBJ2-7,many,TGTGCCCGCCGGGACACAAACTACGAGCAGTACTTC,CARRDTNYEQYF
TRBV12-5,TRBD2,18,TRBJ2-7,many,TGTGCTAGTGGATACACGCCAGACGGACTAGCGGGAGTTGGCGAGCAGTACTTC,CASGYTPDGLAGVGEQYF
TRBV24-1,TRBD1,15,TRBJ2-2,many,TGTGCCACCAACCCGGGACAGGGGGCTATCGGGGAGCTGTTTTTT,CATNPGQGAIGELFF
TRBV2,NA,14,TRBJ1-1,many,TGTGCCAGCAGTGAGTGGCGGACGAACACTGAAGCTTTCTTT,CASSEWRTNTEAFF
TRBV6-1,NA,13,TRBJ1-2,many,TGTGCCAGCAGTGACGACATGAGGAGAGGCTACACCTTC,CASSDDMRRGYTF
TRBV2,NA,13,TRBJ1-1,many,TGTGCCAGCAGTGACACGGGGTACACTGAAGCTTTCTTT,CASSDTGYTEAFF
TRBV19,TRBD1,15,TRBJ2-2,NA,TGTGCCAGTAGTATCGACAGGGGTCACACCGGGGAGCTGTTTTTT,CASSIDRGHTGELFF
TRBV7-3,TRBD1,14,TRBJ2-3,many,TGTGCCAGCAGCACCCAGGACAGGGGAAATACGCAGTATTTT,CASSTQDRGNTQYF
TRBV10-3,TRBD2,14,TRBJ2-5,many,TGTGCCATCAGTGGGCTAGCGGGGGGAGAGACCCAGTACTTC,CAISGLAGGETQYF
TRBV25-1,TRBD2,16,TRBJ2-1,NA,TGTGCCAGCTCACGCGCGACAGCGGGGGGGGGCAATGAGCAGTTCTTC,CASSRATAGGGNEQFF
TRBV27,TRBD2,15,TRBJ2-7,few,TGTGCCAGCAGGGCCGTAGCGGGCATCTCCTACGAGCAGTACTTC,CASRAVAGISYEQYF
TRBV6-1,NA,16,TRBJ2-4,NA,TGTGCCAGCAGTGATGAGGGACAACTAGCCAAAAACATTCAGTACTTC,CASSDEGQLAKNIQYF
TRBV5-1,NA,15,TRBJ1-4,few,TGCGCCAGCAGCCCGACCACAGGGAATAATGAAAAACTGTTTTTT,CASSPTTGNNEKLFF
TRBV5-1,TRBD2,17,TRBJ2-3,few,TGCGCCAGCAGCTTGGACAGACTAGCGGGAGGGTCAGATACGCAGTATTTT,CASSLDRLAGGSDTQYF
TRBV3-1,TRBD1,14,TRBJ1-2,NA,TGTGCCAGCAGCCCGGACAGGGGAAACTATGGCTACACCTTC,CASSPDRGNYGYTF
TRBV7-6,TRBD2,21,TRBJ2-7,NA,TGTGCCAGCAGCTTACCTAAGCCTCAGCCGGGGCTAGCGGGGATCTCCTACGAGCAGTACTTC,CASSLPKPQPGLAGISYEQYF
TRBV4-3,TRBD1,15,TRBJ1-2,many,TGCGCCAGCAGCCGGACAGGGGGTGGAGGCAATGGCTACACCTTC,CASSRTGGGGNGYTF
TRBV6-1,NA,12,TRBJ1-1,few,TGTGCCAGCAGTGTCGCCCAGGTTACAGCTTTCTTT,CASSVAQVTAFF
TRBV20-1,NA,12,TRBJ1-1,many,TGCAGTGCTTTCCGAACAGGGCCTGAAGCTTTCTTT,CSAFRTGPEAFF